The source of this TCR beta chain is a study of blood T cell repertoires in COVID-19. Across the study: The United States, Italy and Spain provided the acute and convalescent COVID-19 samples. T cells, B-cell-depleted T cells, or PBMCs provided the cDNA or gDNA that served as material.

Source study methods: Reference gene primer amplification gave estimated nucleated cell counts. Method: immunoSEQ multiplex PCR; TCRdb's copy keeps in-frame clones and lacks some. V, J and clone size are those of that table, while D and trimming were read from the DNA. The table lists around 200,000 clones, approximately 86% of them singletons. The V end lost 4 bases, the J end lost 6 bases, and 19 bases lay between the germline ends. CDR1 SGHRS and CDR2 YFSETQ come from the germline V gene. The CDR3 consists of 16 residues. The chain combines TRBV5-1 with TRBJ2-2; D perhaps matches TRBD1 (6 bases). The sequence came from a woman older than 75 in a cohort sampled during active or convalescent COVID-19. Sequenced input: peripheral blood. The CDR3 nucleotides are TGCGCCAGCAGCGTACCCATTCTGGGGGCGTCCGGGGAGCTGTTTTTT. Residues: CASSVPILGASGELFF.